This TCR beta chain was sequenced in a study of blood T cells in healthy people across ages. For the study at large: Every two T cells gave about one barcoded beta molecule via template switching.

CDR3 length: 14 residues. CDR1 and CDR2 (germline): ENHRY, SYGVKD. Trimming shortened V by 2 bases and J by 3 bases, and 9 bases separated the two germline ends. Using a J-beta primer mix together with a sample-barcoded 5' primer, a second PCR was run for roughly 6 to 12 cycles. TCRdb recomputed calls from the 5' RACE reads with MiXCR, one row per CDR3 protein. The repertoire holds about 1,400,000 distinct CDR3 sequences, around 39% seen once, with 7% to 9.5% in the top ten. A minimum of 5.5 micrograms of total RNA was extracted per sample. The chain links TRBV10-3 to TRBJ2-3; D gene uncertain. The sequenced sample was blood. This sequence originates from a woman between 18 and 29 years old in good health. The CDR3 reads CAISEDRGTDTQYF. The CDR3 DNA reads as TGTGCCATCAGTGAGGACCGTGGGACAGATACGCAGTATTTT.